A selection of T cell receptor beta chains follows, all from one sample in a study of shared clonotypes between healthy human individuals. Generated by immunoSEQ multiplex PCR, the TCRdb table keeps only in-frame clones and is missing some. The table records about 1,500,000 clones, more than 95% of them present only once. The sequenced sample consisted of naive CD4+ T cells sorted from blood. These receptors all come from a man aged 30 to 45 in good health. The CDR3 runs from the conserved cysteine through the conserved F or W. The D gene is left open where the match is weak. Clone sizes are given selectively: once, few, many, or a class where the clone is expanded.

d_call j_call cdr3_length clone_size v_call cdr3_nt cdr3_aa
NA TRBJ2-3 14 NA TRBV2 TGTGCCAGCAGTGAGGGTATGGGTACAGATACGCAGTATTTT CASSEGMGTDTQYF
TRBD2 TRBJ2-3 15 NA TRBV5-5 TGTGCCAGCAGCCCCATAGCGGGGGGGTGGGATACGCAGTATTTT CASSPIAGGWDTQYF
NA TRBJ2-3 12 NA TRBV11-2 TGTGCCAGCAGCCTACCTTTGGATACGCAGTATTTT CASSLPLDTQYF
TRBD2 TRBJ2-3 15 NA TRBV6-4 TGTGCCAGCAGTAGCGGGGCCGGGTGGGCAGATACGCAGTATTTT CASSSGAGWADTQYF
TRBD1 TRBJ1-5 15 NA TRBV27 TGTGCCAGCAGTCCCGACAGGGGCGCAAATCAGCCCCAGCATTTT CASSPDRGANQPQHF
NA TRBJ2-1 14 NA TRBV11-3 TGTGCCAGCAGCTTCCGGGGAGCCTACAATGAGCAGTTCTTC CASSFRGAYNEQFF
NA TRBJ2-7 14 NA TRBV14 TGTGCCAGCAGCCGTCGACAGGTTGGGGACGAGCAGTACTTC CASSRRQVGDEQYF
NA TRBJ2-7 12 NA TRBV29-1 TGCAGCGCCCGGGACTCGATCTACGAGCAGTACTTC CSARDSIYEQYF
NA TRBJ2-3 11 NA TRBV4-1 TGCGCCAGCAGCCAAGCAGATACGCAGTATTTT CASSQADTQYF
NA TRBJ2-2 14 NA TRBV5-1 TGCGCCAGCAGCGCGGGGCCGAACACCGGGGAGCTGTTTTTT CASSAGPNTGELFF
NA TRBJ2-3 16 once TRBV27 TGTGCCAGCAGTTTCCCAGAGGGAGGCCCCCCAGATACGCAGTATTTT CASSFPEGGPPDTQYF
TRBD1 TRBJ2-7 16 NA TRBV5-8 TGTGCCAGCAGCTTGGCTCTGGGACAGCCCTTCTACGAGCAGTACTTC CASSLALGQPFYEQYF
TRBD1 TRBJ1-5 13 once TRBV19 TGTGCCAGTTCACAGGGGGACTGGCAGCCCCAGCATTTT CASSQGDWQPQHF
TRBD1 TRBJ2-7 16 NA TRBV11-2 TGTGCCAGCAGCCATTATCGACAGGGCGGATCCTACGAGCAGTACTTC CASSHYRQGGSYEQYF
TRBD2 TRBJ2-3 16 NA TRBV7-7 TGTGCCAGCATCTCCCCCGAGCGGGAGGGGGCAGATACGCAGTATTTT CASISPEREGADTQYF
TRBD1 TRBJ1-4 16 NA TRBV15 TGTGCCACCAGCAGGAGAGGACAGGGTTTTAATGAAAAACTGTTTTTT CATSRRGQGFNEKLFF
TRBD1 TRBJ2-7 15 NA TRBV7-2 TGTGCCAGCAGCTGGAGGACAGGGCTAGGAAACGAGCAGTACTTC CASSWRTGLGNEQYF
NA TRBJ1-2 12 NA TRBV18 TGTGCCAGCTCGGACGTGGGGGGTGGCTACACCTTC CASSDVGGGYTF
NA TRBJ2-7 12 NA TRBV2 TGTGCCAGCCTCAAAGGTAGCTACGAGCAGTACTTC CASLKGSYEQYF
TRBD2 TRBJ2-1 18 NA TRBV2 TGTGCCATCCAAGGACTAGCGGGACTTCCGAGCTCCTACAATGAGCAGTTCTTC CAIQGLAGLPSSYNEQFF
NA TRBJ2-3 16 NA TRBV10-2 TGCGCCAGCAGTGAGTCGACAGGTAGGAGGACAGATACGCAGTATTTT CASSESTGRRTDTQYF
NA TRBJ2-5 12 NA TRBV7-9 TGTGCCAGCAGCCCTACAGGGGAGACCCAGTACTTC CASSPTGETQYF
NA TRBJ1-1 15 NA TRBV5-6 TGTGCCAGCAGCTACACAGGGTTTGTGAACACTGAAGCTTTCTTT CASSYTGFVNTEAFF
NA TRBJ2-5 12 NA TRBV19 TGTGCCAGTAGTGCCCGCCAGGGAACCCAGTACTTC CASSARQGTQYF
TRBD1 TRBJ1-2 16 NA TRBV5-5 TGTGCCAGCAGCTGGCGTCCCAGGGACAGTCGCGATGGCTACACCTTC CASSWRPRDSRDGYTF